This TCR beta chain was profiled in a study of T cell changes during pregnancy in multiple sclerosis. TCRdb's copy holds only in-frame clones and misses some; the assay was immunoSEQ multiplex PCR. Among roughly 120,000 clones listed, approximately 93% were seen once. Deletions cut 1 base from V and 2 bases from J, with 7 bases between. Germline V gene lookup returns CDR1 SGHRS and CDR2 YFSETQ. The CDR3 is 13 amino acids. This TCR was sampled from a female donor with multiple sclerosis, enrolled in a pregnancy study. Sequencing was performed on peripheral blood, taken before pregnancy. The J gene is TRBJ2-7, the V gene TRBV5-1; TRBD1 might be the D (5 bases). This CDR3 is CASSLSGTYEQYF. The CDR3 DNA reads TGCGCCAGCAGCTTGTCAGGGACCTACGAGCAGTACTTC.